This is a list of T cell receptor beta chains from one sample in a study of blood T cell repertoires in COVID-19. Only in-frame clones appear in the TCRdb table, and some are missing; sequencing was by immunoSEQ multiplex PCR. This sample has approximately 250,000 clones, with about 89% found just once. Material: PBMCs or T cells enriched from blood (not recorded which). The receptors originated from a woman aged 25 to 39 who had recovered from COVID-19. Both conserved end residues are part of each CDR3. A D gene is named only where the DNA matches it firmly. Where a row states a size, it is once, few, many or the class of an expanded clone; other rows omit it.

D gene,clone size,J gene,V gene,CDR3 protein,CDR3 DNA
NA,NA,TRBJ1-5,TRBV30,CAWNGRGGNQPQHF,TGTGCCTGGAATGGGAGGGGAGGCAATCAGCCCCAGCATTTT
NA,NA,TRBJ1-1,TRBV7-3,CASSFQQNTEAFF,TGTGCCAGCAGCTTTCAACAGAACACTGAAGCTTTCTTT
TRBD1,NA,TRBJ2-2,TRBV19,CASRTGGNTGELFF,TGTGCCAGTCGGACAGGGGGGAACACCGGGGAGCTGTTTTTT
NA,NA,TRBJ2-1,TRBV24-1,CATSDLAPGSEQFF,TGTGCCACCAGTGATTTGGCCCCGGGAAGTGAGCAGTTCTTC
NA,NA,TRBJ2-7,TRBV7-9,CASSLVRAEQYF,TGTGCCAGCAGCTTAGTTAGAGCGGAGCAGTACTTC
TRBD1,NA,TRBJ1-1,TRBV7-3,CASSLIAGGEAFF,TGTGCCAGCAGCTTAATTGCAGGGGGTGAAGCTTTCTTT
NA,NA,TRBJ1-1,TRBV28,CASSLINRALNTEAFF,TGTGCCAGCAGTCTTATCAACAGGGCGTTGAACACTGAAGCTTTCTTT
TRBD1,NA,TRBJ1-1,TRBV28,CASHGHPGGKNTEAFF,TGTGCCAGCCATGGGCATCCAGGGGGGAAAAACACTGAAGCTTTCTTT
NA,NA,TRBJ1-2,TRBV18,CASSPGQNYGYTF,TGTGCCAGCTCACCAGGACAAAACTATGGCTACACCTTC
NA,NA,TRBJ2-1,TRBV29-1,CSVDAGPGVDEQFF,TGCAGCGTTGACGCAGGGCCAGGAGTGGATGAGCAGTTCTTC
TRBD1,NA,TRBJ2-7,TRBV28,CASSLSGQGSYEQYF,TGTGCCAGCAGTTTAAGCGGACAGGGGAGCTACGAGCAGTACTTC
TRBD2,NA,TRBJ2-7,TRBV28,CASSLSPSGGYEQYF,TGTGCCAGCAGTTTATCTCCTAGCGGGGGATACGAGCAGTACTTC
TRBD1,NA,TRBJ2-7,TRBV24-1,CATTGSASSYEQYF,TGTGCCACGACAGGGTCTGCCAGCTCCTACGAGCAGTACTTC
NA,NA,TRBJ2-1,TRBV7-2,CASSTSRGIREQFF,TGTGCCAGCAGCACCAGTAGGGGAATACGTGAGCAGTTCTTC
NA,NA,TRBJ1-5,TRBV1,CTSSQDFRSNQPQHF,TGCACCAGCAGCCAAGATTTCAGGAGCAATCAGCCCCAGCATTTT
TRBD2,NA,TRBJ2-1,TRBV19,CASIRTSGGSYNEQFF,TGTGCCAGTATCCGCACTAGCGGGGGTTCCTACAATGAGCAGTTCTTC
TRBD1,once,TRBJ1-1,TRBV5-1,CASSSWTGAGAEAFF,TGCGCCAGCAGCTCCTGGACAGGGGCTGGCGCTGAAGCTTTCTTT
TRBD1,NA,TRBJ1-1,TRBV3-1/TRBV3-2,CASSQGQGTEAFF,TGTGCCAGCAGCCAAGGACAGGGGACTGAAGCTTTCTTT
NA,NA,TRBJ2-7,TRBV5-1,CASSSTWGTGVREQYF,TGCGCCAGCAGCTCAACCTGGGGGACGGGGGTCCGGGAGCAGTACTTC
NA,NA,TRBJ1-1,TRBV19,CASSPGRGNTEAFF,TGTGCCAGTAGTCCCGGACGGGGGAACACTGAAGCTTTCTTT
NA,NA,TRBJ1-2,TRBV6-5,CASSPRTRYGYTF,TGTGCCAGCAGTCCCCGGACACGCTATGGCTACACCTTC
TRBD2,once,TRBJ2-7,TRBV9,CASSVSGLAGSYEQYF,TGTGCCAGCAGCGTCTCGGGACTAGCGGGTTCCTACGAGCAGTACTTC
TRBD2,NA,TRBJ2-1,TRBV4-3,CASSQDGGRQFF,TGCGCCAGCAGCCAAGACGGCGGGAGACAGTTCTTC
TRBD2,few,TRBJ2-1,TRBV11-3,CASSLEGLAAYNEQFF,TGTGCCAGCAGCTTAGAGGGACTAGCGGCCTACAATGAGCAGTTCTTC
TRBD1,NA,TRBJ2-1,TRBV4-2,CASSQETLGTAYNEQFF,TGTGCCAGCAGCCAAGAAACTTTGGGGACAGCCTACAATGAGCAGTTCTTC
NA,NA,TRBJ1-1,TRBV10-3,CAINPNPGSGGTEAFF,TGTGCCATCAACCCCAACCCGGGGAGTGGCGGGACTGAAGCTTTCTTT
TRBD1,once,TRBJ1-5,TRBV4-2,CASSQETGGNSNQPQHF,TGTGCCAGCAGCCAAGAGACAGGGGGCAATAGCAATCAGCCCCAGCATTTT
TRBD1,NA,TRBJ2-7,TRBV5-8,CASSLLDRGYQQYF,TGTGCCAGCAGCTTGTTGGACAGGGGATATCAGCAGTACTTC
TRBD1,once,TRBJ2-2,TRBV25-1,CASSDQGQGIGELFF,TGTGCCAGCAGTGATCAGGGACAGGGGATCGGGGAGCTGTTTTTT
TRBD2,NA,TRBJ2-3,TRBV11-2,CASSLSGRVGTDTQYF,TGTGCCAGCAGCTTAAGCGGGAGGGTCGGCACAGATACGCAGTATTTT
TRBD2,NA,TRBJ2-7,TRBV28,CASRLGLAGSYEQYF,TGTGCCAGCAGACTCGGACTAGCGGGTAGCTACGAGCAGTACTTC
NA,few,TRBJ2-5,TRBV3-1/TRBV3-2,CASRGRGAETQYF,TGTGCCAGCAGAGGCAGGGGCGCCGAGACCCAGTACTTC
NA,NA,TRBJ2-2,TRBV19,CASSIDRRGGTGELFF,TGTGCCAGTAGTATAGATCGAAGGGGAGGAACCGGGGAGCTGTTTTTT
NA,NA,TRBJ1-6,TRBV21-1,CATPQGIYNSPLHF,TGTGCCACCCCTCAGGGTATCTATAATTCACCCCTCCACTTT
NA,NA,TRBJ1-6,TRBV14,CASSRTAARYNSPLHF,TGTGCCAGCAGCCGAACAGCAGCTCGGTATAATTCACCCCTCCACTTT
NA,NA,TRBJ1-1,TRBV7-2,CASSPGHSTTEAFF,TGTGCCAGCAGCCCGGGACATTCTACCACTGAAGCTTTCTTT
NA,NA,TRBJ1-5,TRBV3-1/TRBV3-2,CASSQDTLGGQPQHF,TGTGCCAGCAGCCAAGACACATTGGGAGGTCAGCCCCAGCATTTT
NA,NA,TRBJ1-2,TRBV19,CASSETGMKSYGYTF,TGTGCCAGTAGTGAAACAGGAATGAAGAGCTATGGCTACACCTTC
NA,NA,TRBJ1-5,TRBV7-7,CASSQWEGWGQPQHF,TGTGCTAGCAGCCAATGGGAGGGCTGGGGTCAGCCCCAGCATTTT
TRBD1,NA,TRBJ2-6,TRBV7-9,CASSDPWDRYSGANVLTF,TGTGCCAGCAGCGACCCATGGGACAGGTACTCTGGGGCCAACGTCCTGACTTTC
TRBD1,NA,TRBJ1-4,TRBV30,CAWSVKGAHEKLFF,TGTGCCTGGAGTGTAAAGGGGGCCCATGAAAAACTGTTTTTT
TRBD1,NA,TRBJ1-1,TRBV4-1,CASSQTGGERAFF,TGCGCCAGCAGCCAAACAGGGGGCGAGAGGGCTTTCTTT
TRBD1,NA,TRBJ1-4,TRBV18,CASSPTGVGEKLFF,TGTGCCAGCTCCCCGACAGGGGTGGGGGAAAAACTGTTTTTT
NA,NA,TRBJ1-1,TRBV19,CASSMREMNTEAFF,TGTGCCAGTAGTATGAGAGAAATGAACACTGAAGCTTTCTTT
NA,NA,TRBJ1-1,TRBV9,CASSSRSVTNTEAFF,TGTGCCAGCAGCTCCAGGTCGGTAACCAACACTGAAGCTTTCTTT
TRBD2,NA,TRBJ2-1,TRBV6-4,CASSEIAGDIYNEQFF,TGTGCCAGCAGTGAAATAGCGGGAGACATCTACAATGAGCAGTTCTTC
TRBD1,NA,TRBJ1-4,TRBV25-1,CATEYRQGAKKLFF,TGTGCCACCGAGTATCGTCAGGGGGCCAAAAAACTGTTTTTT
TRBD1,NA,TRBJ1-2,TRBV25-1,CASTGQGAAAKGYTF,TGTGCCAGCACAGGACAGGGGGCCGCGGCTAAGGGCTACACCTTC
NA,NA,TRBJ2-3,TRBV28,CASSSKRGFLSPLPHTQYF,TGTGCCAGCAGTTCAAAGAGAGGGTTCCTATCCCCGTTGCCTCATACGCAGTATTTT
TRBD2,NA,TRBJ2-1,TRBV19,CASSGTAGGYNEQFF,TGTGCCAGTAGTGGGACTGCGGGAGGGTACAATGAGCAGTTCTTC
NA,NA,TRBJ1-1,TRBV14,CASSQNYGGWAFF,TGTGCCAGCAGCCAGAACTACGGGGGGTGGGCTTTCTTT
TRBD2,NA,TRBJ2-5,TRBV30,CAWSLGTSGSGGGTQYF,TGTGCCTGGAGTCTTGGGACTAGCGGGAGTGGGGGGGGTACCCAGTACTTC
TRBD1,NA,TRBJ1-5,TRBV19,CASSQDRGFDQPQHF,TGTGCCAGTAGTCAGGACAGGGGTTTCGATCAGCCCCAGCATTTT
NA,few,TRBJ1-2,TRBV19,CASSTYTGNGGYTF,TGTGCCAGTAGTACGTATACAGGGAACGGTGGCTACACCTTC
TRBD1,NA,TRBJ1-2,TRBV18,CASSPTGGGGYTF,TGTGCCAGCTCACCTACAGGGGGAGGTGGCTACACCTTC
NA,once,TRBJ1-6,TRBV6-1,CASSELQGGNSPLHF,TGTGCCAGCAGTGAATTGCAGGGTGGGAATTCACCCCTCCACTTT